Reported below is one TCR beta chain. Sequencing was performed with immunoSEQ multiplex PCR; in TCRdb, only in-frame clones are kept and a portion is missing. The sample yields about 220,000 clones, around 83% seen once. With 3 bases clipped from V and 6 bases from J, the junction kept 6 bases outside the gene matches. Germline CDR1 and CDR2: SGDLS and YYNGEE. CDR3 length: 15 amino acids. This specimen belongs to a study of blood T cell repertoires in COVID-19. The receptor was derived from a woman between 35 and 50 years old with acute COVID-19. Sequencing was carried out using PBMCs or T cells enriched from blood (not recorded which). The V and J genes are TRBV9 and TRBJ1-4; 9 nucleotides line up with TRBD1. CDR3 in amino acids: CASSEKGQGYEKLFF. The DNA for the CDR3 is TGTGCCAGCAGCGAAAAGGGACAGGGATATGAAAAACTGTTTTTT.